These 30 T cell receptor beta chains originate from one sample sequenced in a study of OX40 agonist ivuxolimab in advanced cancers. Profiling relied on immunoSEQ multiplex PCR, and the TCRdb table lists in-frame clones only, not all of them. The sample has about 50,000 clones; 80% are singletons. The sample in question was CD4+ or CD8+ T cells sorted from blood, obtained in a trial of the OX40 agonist ivuxolimab. Source of these receptors: an adult with an advanced solid tumor such as melanoma, head and neck, liver or kidney cancer.

This rearrangement joins TRBV18 to TRBJ2-1; TRBD2 matches at 10 bases. Germline CDR1 and CDR2: KGHSH and LQKENI. Trimming at V came to 2 bases and at J to 4 bases, leaving 8 bases not matched to a gene. The CDR3 loop spans 17 amino acids. CDR3 DNA sequence: TGTGCCAGCTCACCATTGTCTAGCGGGGGCCGATACAATGAGCAGTTCTTC. Amino acids: CASSPLSSGGRYNEQFF.

This chain links TRBV7-2 with TRBJ2-1, with a tentative D call TRBD1 (5 bases). Germline CDR1 reads SGHTA; CDR2 reads FQGNSA. V was trimmed by 6 bases and J by 0 bases, leaving 15 bases between them. The CDR3 spans 16 residues. For the CDR3, the DNA is TGTGCCAGCAGTTCTAGGGGTCCTAGCTCCTACAATGAGCAGTTCTTC. As protein: CASSSRGPSSYNEQFF.

The CDR3 is CASSHRQQLEGAAYEQYF. The CDR3, as DNA: TGTGCCAGCAGCCACCGTCAGCAGTTGGAGGGGGCCGCCTACGAGCAGTACTTC. The V and J genes are TRBV5-6 and TRBJ2-7; possibly TRBD1 for D (7 bases). The germline V and J ends were trimmed by 4 bases and 2 bases, with 25 bases remaining between them. The CDR3 is 18 amino acids. Germline loops: CDR1 SGHDT, CDR2 YYEEEE.

V usage is TRBV7-2 and J usage is TRBJ2-3; weak D call: TRBD2 (5 bases). CDR1 and CDR2 from the germline V gene are SGHTA and FQGNSA. The CDR3 totals 14 residues. V was shortened by 6 bases and J by 6 bases, with 16 bases between the two germline ends. CDR3 nucleotides: TGTGCCAGCAGATCGCGGGTCTTTAGGGATACGCAGTATTTT. Residues: CASRSRVFRDTQYF.

The V call is TRBV9, the J call TRBJ2-7, with D maybe TRBD1 (5 bases). This CDR3 spans 13 amino acids. Trimming pared 4 bases from V and 6 bases from J, leaving 14 bases between. Looked up from germline, CDR1 is SGDLS and CDR2 is YYNGEE. In DNA form, the CDR3 reads TGTGCCAGCAGCCGTACCATTCAGGGCGAGCAGTACTTC. Protein product: CASSRTIQGEQYF.

This rearrangement joins TRBV15 to TRBJ2-3; D not certain. Germline V lookup: CDR1 LNHNV, CDR2 YYDKDF (reference sequence). The CDR3 totals 14 residues. Trimming removed 1 base from V and 4 bases from J, with 9 bases in between. The CDR3: CATSRVRAADTQYF. The CDR3 DNA sequence: TGTGCCACCAGCAGAGTAAGGGCCGCAGATACGCAGTATTTT.

The chain links TRBV6-6 to TRBJ2-2, with 7 bases identical to TRBD1. The V and J ends lost 5 bases and 0 bases, in that order; junction bases with no gene match: 3. Germline values: CDR1 MNHNY, CDR2 SVGAGI (reference sequence). The CDR3 is 15 amino acids. This CDR3 reads CASSLGGSNTGELFF. The CDR3 DNA is TGTGCCAGCAGTCTAGGGGGCTCGAACACCGGGGAGCTGTTTTTT.

V and J are TRBV4-1 and TRBJ2-5; 8 nucleotides align to TRBD2. J lost 2 bases, V lost 1 base, and 12 bases had no gene match. The CDR3 runs to 18 residues. Germline values: CDR1 MGHRA, CDR2 YSYEKL. The CDR3 nucleotides are TGCGCCAGCAGCCAAGGTCCGTTTGGGACTAGGAGGCAAGAGACCCAGTACTTC. Protein product: CASSQGPFGTRRQETQYF.

This clone was observed a single time. V usage is TRBV9 and J usage is TRBJ2-3; D unclear. The CDR3 sequence is 14 residues long. V lost 4 bases and J lost 4, with 13 bases in between. In germline, CDR1 is SGDLS, CDR2 YYNGEE. The CDR3 coding sequence is TGTGCCAGCAGCCCCCGGACCGGGCCAGATACGCAGTATTTT. Translated, it gives CASSPRTGPDTQYF.

The chain couples TRBV19 to TRBJ2-2, with D unresolved. V gave up 6 bases and J gave up 0 bases, with 11 bases separating them. The germline CDR1 and CDR2 sequences are LNHDA and SQIVND (reference sequence). CDR3 length equals 15 residues. The CDR3 coding sequence is TGTGCCAGTAGGACGGGCTCCGCGAACACCGGGGAGCTGTTTTTT. This sequence encodes CASRTGSANTGELFF.

V is TRBV30 and J is TRBJ2-2, with a weak D call TRBD2 (6 bases). The length of the CDR3 is 14 residues. Looked up from germline, CDR1 is GTSNPN and CDR2 is SVGIG (reference sequence). Trimming left V 5 bases short and J 3 bases short, with 13 bases between. This CDR3 is CAWAAGPYTGELFF. The CDR3 DNA is TGTGCCTGGGCCGCGGGACCCTACACCGGGGAGCTGTTTTTT.

The V and J genes are TRBV4-1 and TRBJ2-1, with D tentatively TRBD1 (6 bases). V was clipped by 0 bases and J by 7 bases, with 19 bases between them. Germline loops: CDR1 MGHRA, CDR2 YSYEKL. The CDR3 has 17 amino acids. The CDR3 DNA follows: TGCGCCAGCAGCCAAGATCCAGGCAGGGGTAATAAGAATGAGCAGTTCTTC. Its translation is CASSQDPGRGNKNEQFF.

This sequence joins TRBV11-1 and TRBJ2-6; D is unclear. The CDR3 has 15 residues. Trimming left V 2 bases short and J 0 bases short, with 5 bases between. Germline-derived CDR1 and CDR2 are SGHAT and FQDESV (reference sequence). The CDR3 loop is CASSLIFSGANVLTF. The CDR3 bases are TGTGCCAGCAGCTTAATCTTCTCTGGGGCCAACGTCCTGACTTTC.

The V gene is TRBV6-4, the J gene TRBJ1-2; a possible D gene is TRBD1 (5 bases). V lost 4 bases and J lost 4, with 16 bases in between. The CDR3 extends over 15 amino acids. Germline CDR1 MRHNA, CDR2 SNTAGT. The CDR3, as DNA: TGTGCCAGCAGTGCCTCGTCGATAGGGACCTATGGCTACACCTTC. As protein: CASSASSIGTYGYTF.

This clone occurred once. This chain connects TRBV11-2 to TRBJ1-2, with D possibly matching TRBD1 (6 bases). Germline CDR1 and CDR2: SGHAT and FQNNGV. Between the trimmed V and J ends, which lost 6 bases and 8 bases, there was a span of 19 bases. This CDR3 comprises 14 residues. Written as DNA, the CDR3 is TGTGCCAGCAGTTCAAAGGGGGGAGCCCCGGGCTACACCTTC. Translated: CASSSKGGAPGYTF.

This clone was counted a few times. This chain joins TRBV29-1 and TRBJ2-1, with TRBD2 identical over 7 bases. The CDR3 is 16 amino acids. Looked up from germline, CDR1 is SQVTM and CDR2 is ANQGSEA. The trim removed 3 bases at V and 0 bases at J, leaving 8 bases unmatched. The CDR3 DNA follows: TGCAGCGTTGACCAGAGAGCTAGCGGCTCCTACAATGAGCAGTTCTTC. It translates to CSVDQRASGSYNEQFF.

The rearrangement joins TRBV5-1 to TRBJ1-2; maybe TRBD1 (5 bases). Germline CDR1 is SGHRS and CDR2 is YFSETQ. This CDR3 is 15 amino acids long. V was trimmed by 5 bases and J by 0 bases, leaving 14 bases between them. The CDR3 DNA is TGCGCCAGCAGTCCTCGTACAGGAGCTAACTATGGCTACACCTTC. This translates into CASSPRTGANYGYTF.

The chain uses TRBV9 and TRBJ2-2; a possible D gene is TRBD1 (5 bases). The germline V gene has CDR1 SGDLS and CDR2 YYNGEE. V was trimmed by 0 bases and J by 4 bases, leaving 13 bases between them. This CDR3 has 16 residues. The CDR3 DNA follows: TGTGCCAGCAGCGTAGACGGGCAGGGTAGCACCGGGGAGCTGTTTTTT. As protein: CASSVDGQGSTGELFF. Full variable domain (remainder filled in from reference TRBV9 and TRBJ2-2): DSGVTQTPKHLITATGQRVTLRCSPRSGDLSVYWYQQSLDQGLQFLIQYYNGEERAKGNILERFSAQQFPDLHSELNLSSLELGDSALYFCASSVDGQGSTGELFFGEGSRLTVL.

The chain has TRBV18 and TRBJ1-3; no firm D call. Looked up from germline, CDR1 is KGHSH and CDR2 is LQKENI. The V end lost 0 bases, the J end lost 2 bases, and 14 bases lay between the germline ends. The CDR3 is made up of 17 amino acids. The CDR3, as DNA: TGTGCCAGCTCACCACCCCAGCTCAGCCGCCCTGGAAACACCATATATTTT. Translation gives CASSPPQLSRPGNTIYF.

Only one count was recorded for this clone. The rearrangement joins TRBV12-5 to TRBJ2-2, with TRBD2 matching 9 bases. The CDR3 runs 21 residues. In germline, CDR1 is LGHNT, CDR2 FRNRAP. With V trimmed by 0 bases and J by 0 bases, 14 bases remained unmatched. The CDR3 nucleotides are TGTGCTAGTGGTTTGGTGGGGGAGCGGGGGGCCTCACACGCGAACACCGGGGAGCTGTTTTTT. Amino acids: CASGLVGERGASHANTGELFF.

The gene calls are TRBV6-6 and TRBJ1-1, with D perhaps TRBD1 (6 bases). This CDR3 comprises 14 residues. The germline CDR1 and CDR2 sequences are MNHNY and SVGAGI (reference sequence). V was trimmed by 2 bases and J by 10 bases, leaving 17 bases between them. The CDR3 nucleotides are TGTGCCAGCAGTTACGAGCTTATAGGACAGCGAGCTTTCTTT. Its translation: CASSYELIGQRAFF.

The rearrangement joins TRBV18 to TRBJ2-1; D possibly corresponds to TRBD2 (5 bases). The CDR3 contains 14 residues. Germline CDR1 reads KGHSH; CDR2 reads LQKENI. The V and J ends lost 2 bases and 0 bases respectively, with 5 bases between them. The CDR3 region is CASSPTSSYNEQFF. As DNA, the CDR3 is TGTGCCAGCTCACCAACTAGCTCCTACAATGAGCAGTTCTTC.

The chain uses TRBV18 and TRBJ1-1; the D gene is possibly TRBD1 (5 bases). Germline CDR1 and CDR2: KGHSH and LQKENI. This CDR3 has 14 residues. Trimming shortened V by 10 bases and J by 6 bases, and 21 bases separated the two germline ends. CDR3 DNA sequence: TGTGCCACCAGCCAAATCCCAGGGACGCCTGAAGCTTTCTTT. Its protein product is CATSQIPGTPEAFF.

J is TRBJ1-1 and V is TRBV19; no reliable D call. Trimming removed 3 bases from V and 3 bases from J, with 14 bases in between. The CDR3 length is 15 residues. Germline CDR1 is LNHDA and CDR2 is SQIVND (reference sequence). CDR3 residues: CASSIRQVPYTEAFF. CDR3 nucleotides: TGTGCCAGTAGTATTCGGCAGGTCCCCTACACTGAAGCTTTCTTT.

The chain is built from TRBV5-1 and TRBJ2-7, with 10 nucleotides matching TRBD1. This CDR3 is 15 amino acids long. Per germline, CDR1 SGHRS and CDR2 YFSETQ. Losses at the gene ends were 2 bases for V and 3 bases for J; bases not matched to a gene: 5. The CDR3 nucleotides read TGCGCCAGCAGCTTCGTGGACAGGGGGGACTACGAGCAGTACTTC. It specifies CASSFVDRGDYEQYF.

The V and J genes are TRBV7-2 and TRBJ2-4, with D tentatively TRBD1 (5 bases). CDR3 length: 16 amino acids. Per germline, CDR1 SGHTA and CDR2 FQGNSA. Trimming left V 5 bases short and J 1 base short, with 15 bases between. In DNA, the CDR3 is TGTGCCAGCAGCCAAGCTCAGACAGCGGCCAAAAACATTCAGTACTTC. This encodes CASSQAQTAAKNIQYF.

The CDR3 region is CASSLAGGDPGELFF. DNA of the CDR3: TGCGCCAGCAGCTTGGCCGGAGGGGACCCCGGGGAGCTGTTTTTT. This sequence joins TRBV5-1 and TRBJ2-2; D possibly corresponds to TRBD2 (6 bases). The CDR3 has 15 amino acids. The germline gives CDR1 SGHRS, CDR2 YFSETQ. Trimming cost V 0 bases and J 6 bases, with 12 bases left between them. Looking up the rest from reference TRBV5-1 and TRBJ2-2 gives the full variable domain: KAGVTQTPRYLIKTRGQQVTLSCSPISGHRSVSWYQQTPGQGLQFLFEYFSETQRNKGNFPGRFSGRQFSNSRSEMNVSTLELGDSALYLCASSLAGGDPGELFFGEGSRLTVL.

J is TRBJ1-5 and V is TRBV7-9, with 10 bases fitting TRBD1. From germline, CDR1 is SEHNR and CDR2 FQNEAQ (reference sequence). Trimming at V came to 5 bases and at J to 6 bases, leaving 7 bases not matched to a gene. The length of the CDR3 is 15 residues. The CDR3 DNA sequence: TGTGCCAGCAGCGACGGGACAGGGGTGGCTCAGCCCCAGCATTTT. Translated: CASSDGTGVAQPQHF. The full variable domain, rest sourced from reference TRBV7-9 and TRBJ1-5, is DTGVSQNPRHKITKRGQNVTFRCDPISEHNRLYWYRQTLGQGPEFLTYFQNEAQLEKSRLLSDRFSAERPKGSFSTLEIQRTEQGDSAMYLCASSDGTGVAQPQHFGDGTRLSIL.

The chain employs TRBV27 and TRBJ2-7; D is undetermined. Trimming removed 3 bases at V and 3 bases at J, with 12 bases between. Germline V gene lookup returns CDR1 MNHEY and CDR2 SMNVEV (reference sequence). This CDR3 has 14 residues. This CDR3 is CASSLAHSRYEQYF. DNA for the CDR3: TGTGCCAGCAGTTTGGCGCACTCCCGCTACGAGCAGTACTTC.

The chain employs TRBV18 and TRBJ1-1; D perhaps matches TRBD1 (6 bases). CDR1 is KGHSH, CDR2 LQKENI, per germline. Between the trimmed V and J ends, which lost 7 bases and 0 bases, there was a span of 6 bases. CDR3 length: 12 amino acids. CDR3 region: CASWTVNTEAFF. The CDR3 DNA follows: TGTGCCAGCTGGACAGTGAACACTGAAGCTTTCTTT.